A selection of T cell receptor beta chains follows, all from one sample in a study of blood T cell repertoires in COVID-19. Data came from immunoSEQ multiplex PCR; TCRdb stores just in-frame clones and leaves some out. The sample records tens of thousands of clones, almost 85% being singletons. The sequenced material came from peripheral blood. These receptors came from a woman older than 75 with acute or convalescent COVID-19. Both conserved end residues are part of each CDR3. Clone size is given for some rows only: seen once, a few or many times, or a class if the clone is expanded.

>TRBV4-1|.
CASSHWTSGAANTGELFF
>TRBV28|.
CASSRGQGLGPQHF
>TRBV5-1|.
CASSLGQGGNSGNTIYF
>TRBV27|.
CASSLSGGYGNNEQFF
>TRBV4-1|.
CASSQVGLGNTEAFF
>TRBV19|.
CATLGPTF
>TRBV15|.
CATSRELDRNYGYTF
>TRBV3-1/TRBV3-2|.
CASSQAPYGGGNTGELFF
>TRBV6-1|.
CASSEHRYEQYF
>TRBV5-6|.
CASSLAGTGMNTEAFF
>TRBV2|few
CASRAGTSPSTDTQYF
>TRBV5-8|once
CASSLSGPRRKLFF
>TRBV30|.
CAWSGGTHGEKLFF
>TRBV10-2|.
CASRLGQGPQPQHF
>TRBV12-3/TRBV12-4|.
CASSLQGNEAFF
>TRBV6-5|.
CASREYRGRSYGYTF
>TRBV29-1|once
CSVGVETQYF
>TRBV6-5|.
CASNPGVNYGYTF
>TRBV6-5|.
CASSREGTDTQYF
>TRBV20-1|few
CSASPGVTGETQYF
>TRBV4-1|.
CASSQGLAGGPGETQYF
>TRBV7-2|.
CASSLRLAGAIGEETQYF
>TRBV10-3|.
CAISPGHQYEQYF
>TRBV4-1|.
CASSRLDRGLNTEAFF
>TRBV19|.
CASSIADRGYTGELFF
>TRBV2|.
CASGRQQGLSGNTIYF
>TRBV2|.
CASSEARAPNQPQHF
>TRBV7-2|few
CASSLVTGSANEQFF
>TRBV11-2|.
CASSHRPGQGNF
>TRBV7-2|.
CASSIGPTNPNEQFF
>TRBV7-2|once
CASSLAWGRSSGANVLTF
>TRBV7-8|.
CASSLDGGGSSPLHF
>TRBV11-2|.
CASSYLAGGYNEQFF
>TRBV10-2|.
CASSDSGYLSGELFF
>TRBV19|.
CASIGTLPKNTGELFF
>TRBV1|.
CTSSQPRTSGRSGTGELFF
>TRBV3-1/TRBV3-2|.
CASSRGTNTDTQYF
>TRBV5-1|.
CASSLGQGGNTIYF
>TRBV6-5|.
CASSTGNTGELFF
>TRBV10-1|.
CAKPCNYGYTF
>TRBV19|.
CASSPPKSRGNQPQHF
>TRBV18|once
CASSPTVRGTEAFF
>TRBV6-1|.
CASSAVGGNPRYEQYF
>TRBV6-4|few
CASSHGSGEKLFF
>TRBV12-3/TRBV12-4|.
CAIGGDTGELFF
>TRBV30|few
CAWATSGRLGGELFF
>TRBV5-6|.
CASSRGNIWETQYF
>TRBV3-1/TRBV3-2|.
CASSPTSTDTQYF
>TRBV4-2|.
CASSQDSRGNTEAFF
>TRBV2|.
CASAGGLANYGYTF